This T cell receptor beta chain appears in the sequencing data of a study of a mutant IDH1 vaccine in newly diagnosed glioma. Study details: Vaccines were first given 4-6 weeks after radiotherapy alone, or with temozolomide cycles. Scheduled at week 35, visit V12 preceded visit V13, held at week 47. The earlier regimen, radiotherapy, temozolomide, or both, was most often both.

Notes on this clone: Its antigen is unknown.

Trimming left V 3 bases short and J 2 bases short, with 15 bases between. Germline V lookup: CDR1 SGDLS, CDR2 YYNGEE. This CDR3 comprises 17 residues. Time point denoted: week 35, safety follow-up. It was 300 ug of mutant IDH1 20-mer peptide that made up each vaccine dose, given with topical imiquimod. Patients carried new grade 3 or 4 IDH1-mutant astrocytomas lacking nuclear ATRX. The protocol was immunoSEQ multiplex PCR, while the TCRdb copy is restricted to in-frame clones and leaves out a portion. The repertoire holds fewer than 55,000 clones, 65% to 90% seen once, with 4.5% to 5.5% in the top ten.

The chain links TRBV9 to TRBJ1-6; D is unclear. The receptor was derived from a middle-aged woman with glioma. Some clones in this sample may be carry-over from other donors' samples. The source material was PBMCs, sampled from a glioma patient whose treatment included an IDH1 peptide vaccine. DNA for the CDR3: TGTGCCAGCAGCGCTTCTAGCCGGCGGGCCTATAATTCACCCCTCCACTTT. It specifies CASSASSRRAYNSPLHF.